A selection of T cell receptor beta chains follows, all from one sample in a study of blood T cell repertoires in COVID-19. Here immunoSEQ multiplex PCR was the method, and the copy in TCRdb shows in-frame clones only, minus some. The sample lists tens of thousands of clones, around 90% occurring once. Sequencing input: peripheral blood. The receptors originated from a human donor in a cohort sampled during active COVID-19. The CDR3 runs from the conserved cysteine through the conserved F or W. The D gene is left open where the match is weak. Size tells how often a clone was seen (once, few, many) or the class of an expanded clone, and some rows leave it out.

d_call: NA
j_call: TRBJ1-1
v_call: TRBV12-5
cdr3_length: 15
clone_size: NA
cdr3_aa: CASGLEKGQNTEAFF
cdr3_nt: TGTGCTAGTGGTTTGGAAAAAGGACAGAACACTGAAGCTTTCTTT

d_call: NA
j_call: TRBJ2-7
v_call: TRBV5-3
cdr3_length: 14
clone_size: NA
cdr3_aa: CARSLTGGFYEQYF
cdr3_nt: TGTGCCAGAAGCTTGACTGGGGGCTTCTACGAGCAGTACTTC

d_call: NA
j_call: TRBJ1-6
v_call: TRBV7-3
cdr3_length: 14
clone_size: NA
cdr3_aa: CASSLSRGNSPLHF
cdr3_nt: TGTGCCAGCAGCTTGAGCAGGGGTAATTCACCCCTCCACTTT

d_call: NA
j_call: TRBJ2-5
v_call: TRBV19
cdr3_length: 17
clone_size: NA
cdr3_aa: CASSIGFLRRGDETQYF
cdr3_nt: TGTGCCAGTAGTATAGGATTCCTCCGACGTGGAGATGAGACCCAGTACTTC

d_call: TRBD2
j_call: TRBJ2-2
v_call: TRBV6-5
cdr3_length: 15
clone_size: NA
cdr3_aa: CASNRSGRASGELFF
cdr3_nt: TGTGCCAGCAATCGGAGCGGGAGGGCCTCGGGGGAGCTGTTTTTT

d_call: NA
j_call: TRBJ2-1
v_call: TRBV5-6
cdr3_length: 15
clone_size: NA
cdr3_aa: CASSLLDRHDNEQFF
cdr3_nt: TGTGCCAGCAGCTTACTGGACAGACACGACAATGAGCAGTTCTTC

d_call: TRBD2
j_call: TRBJ2-7
v_call: TRBV18
cdr3_length: 16
clone_size: NA
cdr3_aa: CASSPFGAGESYEQYF
cdr3_nt: TGTGCCAGCTCACCATTTGGAGCGGGAGAGTCCTACGAGCAGTACTTC

d_call: NA
j_call: TRBJ2-5
v_call: TRBV2
cdr3_length: 15
clone_size: once
cdr3_aa: CASEKDGGGGETQYF
cdr3_nt: TGTGCCAGCGAGAAGGACGGGGGAGGTGGGGAGACCCAGTACTTC

d_call: TRBD1
j_call: TRBJ2-3
v_call: TRBV5-1
cdr3_length: 17
clone_size: NA
cdr3_aa: CASSLGPTGGGTDTQYF
cdr3_nt: TGCGCCAGCAGCTTGGGACCGACAGGGGGAGGCACAGATACGCAGTATTTT

d_call: TRBD1
j_call: TRBJ2-5
v_call: TRBV6-5
cdr3_length: 14
clone_size: NA
cdr3_aa: CASRITGGGETQYF
cdr3_nt: TGTGCCAGCAGGATAACAGGGGGCGGGGAGACCCAGTACTTC

d_call: NA
j_call: TRBJ2-3
v_call: TRBV6-2/TRBV6-3
cdr3_length: 14
clone_size: NA
cdr3_aa: CASSYGGHTDTQYF
cdr3_nt: TGTGCCAGCAGTTACGGGGGCCACACAGATACGCAGTATTTT

d_call: NA
j_call: TRBJ1-1
v_call: TRBV15
cdr3_length: 14
clone_size: NA
cdr3_aa: CATSPGDSNTEAFF
cdr3_nt: TGTGCCACCAGCCCAGGGGATTCGAACACTGAAGCTTTCTTT

d_call: TRBD1
j_call: TRBJ1-1
v_call: TRBV6-5
cdr3_length: 14
clone_size: NA
cdr3_aa: CASSYRTGNTEAFF
cdr3_nt: TGTGCCAGCAGTTACCGGACAGGGAACACTGAAGCTTTCTTT

d_call: NA
j_call: TRBJ2-7
v_call: TRBV19
cdr3_length: 13
clone_size: NA
cdr3_aa: CASSMRGSYEQYF
cdr3_nt: TGTGCCAGTAGTATGCGAGGGTCCTACGAGCAGTACTTC

d_call: TRBD2
j_call: TRBJ2-7
v_call: TRBV5-6
cdr3_length: 15
clone_size: NA
cdr3_aa: CASSNAGDPSYEQYF
cdr3_nt: TGTGCCAGCAGCAACGCGGGGGACCCCTCCTACGAGCAGTACTTC

d_call: TRBD2
j_call: TRBJ2-2
v_call: TRBV5-4
cdr3_length: 17
clone_size: NA
cdr3_aa: CATQLGGAGGLTGELFF
cdr3_nt: TGTGCCACCCAGCTTGGGGGGGCGGGGGGACTCACCGGGGAGCTGTTTTTT

d_call: TRBD1
j_call: TRBJ1-4
v_call: TRBV15
cdr3_length: 14
clone_size: NA
cdr3_aa: CATSSGTGVEKLFF
cdr3_nt: TGTGCCACCAGCAGTGGGACAGGGGTTGAAAAACTGTTTTTT

d_call: NA
j_call: TRBJ2-2
v_call: TRBV7-9
cdr3_length: 16
clone_size: NA
cdr3_aa: CASSPRTGSPPGELFF
cdr3_nt: TGTGCCAGCAGCCCCAGGACGGGGAGTCCACCCGGGGAGCTGTTTTTT

d_call: TRBD1
j_call: TRBJ1-6
v_call: TRBV11-2
cdr3_length: 16
clone_size: NA
cdr3_aa: CASSPLGQGRNSPLHF
cdr3_nt: TGTGCCAGCAGCCCTCTCGGACAGGGAAGGAATTCACCCCTCCACTTT

d_call: TRBD1
j_call: TRBJ2-7
v_call: TRBV7-3
cdr3_length: 13
clone_size: NA
cdr3_aa: CASSSGQLYEQYF
cdr3_nt: TGTGCCAGCAGCTCGGGACAGCTCTACGAGCAGTACTTC

d_call: TRBD1
j_call: TRBJ1-1
v_call: TRBV28
cdr3_length: 15
clone_size: once
cdr3_aa: CASSLSWTGNTEAFF
cdr3_nt: TGTGCCAGCAGTTTATCGTGGACAGGGAACACTGAAGCTTTCTTT

d_call: NA
j_call: TRBJ1-2
v_call: TRBV7-9
cdr3_length: 11
clone_size: few
cdr3_aa: CASSLQYGYTF
cdr3_nt: TGTGCCAGCAGCTTACAGTATGGCTACACCTTC

d_call: TRBD1
j_call: TRBJ2-1
v_call: TRBV6-1
cdr3_length: 15
clone_size: NA
cdr3_aa: CASSESTGYYNEQFF
cdr3_nt: TGTGCCAGCAGTGAATCGACAGGGTACTACAATGAGCAGTTCTTC

d_call: NA
j_call: TRBJ1-2
v_call: TRBV5-8
cdr3_length: 14
clone_size: NA
cdr3_aa: CASNHRGANYGYTF
cdr3_nt: TGTGCCAGTAACCACCGGGGAGCTAACTATGGCTACACCTTC

d_call: NA
j_call: TRBJ2-7
v_call: TRBV7-3
cdr3_length: 14
clone_size: NA
cdr3_aa: CASSLTRADAEQYF
cdr3_nt: TGTGCCAGCAGCTTAACGAGGGCAGACGCCGAGCAGTACTTC

d_call: NA
j_call: TRBJ2-3
v_call: TRBV28
cdr3_length: 16
clone_size: NA
cdr3_aa: CASSLTSGSRADTQYF
cdr3_nt: TGTGCCAGCAGTTTAACTTCCGGGAGTAGGGCAGATACGCAGTATTTT

d_call: NA
j_call: TRBJ2-7
v_call: TRBV13
cdr3_length: 16
clone_size: NA
cdr3_aa: CASSHLGGDGAYEQYF
cdr3_nt: TGTGCCAGCAGCCATCTAGGGGGGGACGGTGCCTACGAGCAGTACTTC

d_call: NA
j_call: TRBJ2-2
v_call: TRBV11-2
cdr3_length: 13
clone_size: NA
cdr3_aa: CASTGTGAGELFF
cdr3_nt: TGTGCCAGCACGGGGACGGGGGCCGGGGAGCTGTTTTTT

d_call: NA
j_call: TRBJ1-1
v_call: TRBV24-1
cdr3_length: 12
clone_size: NA
cdr3_aa: CATPVLNTEAFF
cdr3_nt: TGTGCCACCCCGGTACTTAACACTGAAGCTTTCTTT

d_call: TRBD2
j_call: TRBJ2-5
v_call: TRBV7-9
cdr3_length: 14
clone_size: NA
cdr3_aa: CASSLSVSGMAQYF
cdr3_nt: TGTGCCAGCAGCTTATCTGTTAGCGGGATGGCCCAGTACTTC

d_call: NA
j_call: TRBJ2-3
v_call: TRBV15
cdr3_length: 12
clone_size: NA
cdr3_aa: CATRGVSDTQYF
cdr3_nt: TGTGCCACCAGAGGGGTATCAGATACGCAGTATTTT

d_call: NA
j_call: TRBJ1-2
v_call: TRBV6-5
cdr3_length: 13
clone_size: NA
cdr3_aa: CASSPDSNYGYTF
cdr3_nt: TGTGCCAGCAGCCCCGACTCGAACTATGGCTACACCTTC

d_call: TRBD1
j_call: TRBJ2-5
v_call: TRBV7-9
cdr3_length: 14
clone_size: NA
cdr3_aa: CASSLGQGQETQYF
cdr3_nt: TGTGCCAGCAGCTTAGGACAGGGACAAGAGACCCAGTACTTC

d_call: NA
j_call: TRBJ1-5
v_call: TRBV30
cdr3_length: 13
clone_size: few
cdr3_aa: CAWGGGGNQPQHF
cdr3_nt: TGTGCCTGGGGTGGTGGAGGCAATCAGCCCCAGCATTTT

d_call: TRBD2
j_call: TRBJ2-5
v_call: TRBV3-1/TRBV3-2
cdr3_length: 16
clone_size: NA
cdr3_aa: CASSQVTTSGLGTQYF
cdr3_nt: TGTGCCAGCAGCCAAGTTACGACTAGCGGGCTTGGGACCCAGTACTTC

d_call: NA
j_call: TRBJ1-4
v_call: TRBV9
cdr3_length: 15
clone_size: NA
cdr3_aa: CASSPGNPTNEKLFF
cdr3_nt: TGTGCCAGCAGCCCCGGGAACCCAACTAATGAAAAACTGTTTTTT

d_call: NA
j_call: TRBJ2-7
v_call: TRBV7-9
cdr3_length: 15
clone_size: once
cdr3_aa: CASSTSGTLGHEQYF
cdr3_nt: TGTGCCAGCAGTACCTCCGGGACACTAGGCCACGAGCAGTACTTC

d_call: TRBD1
j_call: TRBJ2-5
v_call: TRBV2
cdr3_length: 16
clone_size: once
cdr3_aa: CASSGGQGGIQETQYF
cdr3_nt: TGTGCCAGCAGTGGGGGACAGGGTGGGATCCAAGAGACCCAGTACTTC

d_call: NA
j_call: TRBJ1-2
v_call: TRBV7-3
cdr3_length: 13
clone_size: NA
cdr3_aa: CASSSGPNYGYTF
cdr3_nt: TGTGCCAGCAGCTCAGGGCCTAACTATGGCTACACCTTC

d_call: NA
j_call: TRBJ1-3
v_call: TRBV12-3/TRBV12-4
cdr3_length: 13
clone_size: NA
cdr3_aa: CASSLSAGNTIYF
cdr3_nt: TGTGCCAGCAGTTTAAGCGCAGGAAACACCATATATTTT

d_call: TRBD1
j_call: TRBJ1-2
v_call: TRBV7-9
cdr3_length: 16
clone_size: NA
cdr3_aa: CASSLDRPTGGDGYTF
cdr3_nt: TGTGCCAGCAGCTTAGATCGTCCTACAGGGGGCGATGGCTACACCTTC